The TCR beta chain under discussion was sequenced for a study of cytomegalovirus exposure and HLA in healthy donors. As to this clone: The target antigen is unknown.

Whole-study results and caveats: In an earlier analysis, most TCR beta V segments were productive about 87% or about 30% of the time.

The PCR used 60 Vbeta and 13 Jbeta primers. The assay was immunoSEQ multiplex PCR, and TCRdb's table has in-frame clones only and misses some. The sample includes 170,000 or so clones, 84% of them seen just once. The receptor was derived from a man aged 18 to 30 in good health and CMV-seronegative. Sequenced material: PBMCs.

The DNA for the CDR3 is TGCGCCAGCAGCCAAGGGTACAGAGAGCAGTACTTC. It yields the protein CASSQGYREQYF. The genes are TRBV4-1 and TRBJ2-7; D is unclear. This CDR3 contains 12 residues. Germline CDR1 reads MGHRA; CDR2 reads YSYEKL. Trimming cost V 1 base and J 7 bases, with 8 bases left between them.